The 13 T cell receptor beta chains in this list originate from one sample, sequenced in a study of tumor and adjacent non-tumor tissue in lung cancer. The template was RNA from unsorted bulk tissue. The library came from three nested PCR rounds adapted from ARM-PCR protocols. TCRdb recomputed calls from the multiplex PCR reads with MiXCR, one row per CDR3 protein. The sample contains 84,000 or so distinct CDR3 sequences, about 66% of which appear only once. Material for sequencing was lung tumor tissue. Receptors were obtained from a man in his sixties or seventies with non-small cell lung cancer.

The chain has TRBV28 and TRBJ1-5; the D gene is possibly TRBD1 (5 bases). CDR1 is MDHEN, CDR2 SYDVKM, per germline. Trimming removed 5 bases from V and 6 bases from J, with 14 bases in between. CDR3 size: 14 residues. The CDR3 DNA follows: TGTGCCAGCAGTCCCCCATGGGACGTTCAGCCCCAGCATTTT. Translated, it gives CASSPPWDVQPQHF. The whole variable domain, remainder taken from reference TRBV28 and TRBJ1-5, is DVKVTQSSRYLVKRTGEKVFLECVQDMDHENMFWYRQDPGLGLRLIYFSYDVKMKEKGDIPEGYSVSREKKERFSLILESASTNQTSMYLCASSPPWDVQPQHFGDGTRLSIL.

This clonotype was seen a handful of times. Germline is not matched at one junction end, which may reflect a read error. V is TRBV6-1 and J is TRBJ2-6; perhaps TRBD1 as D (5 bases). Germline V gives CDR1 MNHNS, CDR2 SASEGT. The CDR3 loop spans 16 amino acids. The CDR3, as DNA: TGTGCCAGCAGTACCGAGGAGAGCTCTGGGGCCAACGTCCTGACCTTC. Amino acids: CASSTEESSGANVLTF.

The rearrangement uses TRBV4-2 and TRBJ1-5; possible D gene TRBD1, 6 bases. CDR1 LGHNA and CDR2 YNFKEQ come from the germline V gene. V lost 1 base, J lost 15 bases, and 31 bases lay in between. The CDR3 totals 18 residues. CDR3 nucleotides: TGTGCCAGCAGCCAAGGGTGGATGCAGGGGATGAGCAATCAGTCCCGGCATTTT. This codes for CASSQGWMQGMSNQSRHF.

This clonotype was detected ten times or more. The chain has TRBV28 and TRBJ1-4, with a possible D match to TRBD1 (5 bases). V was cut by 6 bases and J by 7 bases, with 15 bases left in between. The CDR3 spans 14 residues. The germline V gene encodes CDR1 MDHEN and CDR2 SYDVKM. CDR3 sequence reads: CASSRGGDAEKLFF. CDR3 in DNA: TGTGCCAGCAGCCGGGGGGGGGATGCTGAAAAACTGTTTTTT. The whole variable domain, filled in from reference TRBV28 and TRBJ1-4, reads DVKVTQSSRYLVKRTGEKVFLECVQDMDHENMFWYRQDPGLGLRLIYFSYDVKMKEKGDIPEGYSVSREKKERFSLILESASTNQTSMYLCASSRGGDAEKLFFGSGTQLSVL.

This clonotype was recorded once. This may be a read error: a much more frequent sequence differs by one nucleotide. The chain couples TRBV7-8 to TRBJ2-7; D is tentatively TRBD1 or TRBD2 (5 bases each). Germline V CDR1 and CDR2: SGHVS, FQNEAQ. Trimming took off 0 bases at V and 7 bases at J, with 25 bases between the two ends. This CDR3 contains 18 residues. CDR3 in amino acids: CASSLAGLGGNSFWEQYF. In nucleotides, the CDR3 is TGTGCCAGCAGCTTAGCGGGGCTAGGAGGCAACTCGTTTTGGGAGCAGTACTTC.

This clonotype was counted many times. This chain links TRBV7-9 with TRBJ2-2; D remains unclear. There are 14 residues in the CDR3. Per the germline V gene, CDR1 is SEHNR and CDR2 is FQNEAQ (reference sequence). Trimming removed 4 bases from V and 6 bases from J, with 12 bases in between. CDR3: CASSSFRTAGELFF. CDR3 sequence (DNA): TGTGCCAGCAGCTCATTCAGAACGGCCGGGGAGCTGTTTTTT.

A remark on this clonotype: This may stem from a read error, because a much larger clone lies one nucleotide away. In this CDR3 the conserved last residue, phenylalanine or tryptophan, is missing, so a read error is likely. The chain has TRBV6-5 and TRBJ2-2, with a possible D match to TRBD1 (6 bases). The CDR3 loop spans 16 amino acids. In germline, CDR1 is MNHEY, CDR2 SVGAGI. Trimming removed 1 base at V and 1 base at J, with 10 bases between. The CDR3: CASSYYRTVNTGELFS. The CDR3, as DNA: TGTGCCAGCAGTTACTATCGGACAGTGAACACCGGGGAGCTGTTTTCT.

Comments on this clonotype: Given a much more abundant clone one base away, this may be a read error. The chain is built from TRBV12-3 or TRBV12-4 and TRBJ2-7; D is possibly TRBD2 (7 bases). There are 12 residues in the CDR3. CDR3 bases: TGTGTCAGCAGTCGGGGGGCTGGCGAGCAGTACTTC. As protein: CVSSRGAGEQYF.

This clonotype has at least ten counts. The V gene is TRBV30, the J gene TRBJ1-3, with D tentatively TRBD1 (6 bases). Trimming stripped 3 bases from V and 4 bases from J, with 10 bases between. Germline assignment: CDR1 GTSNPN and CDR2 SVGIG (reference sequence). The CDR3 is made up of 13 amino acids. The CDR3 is CAWSPTGGNTIYF. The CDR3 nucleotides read TGTGCCTGGAGCCCCACAGGGGGAAACACCATATATTTT.

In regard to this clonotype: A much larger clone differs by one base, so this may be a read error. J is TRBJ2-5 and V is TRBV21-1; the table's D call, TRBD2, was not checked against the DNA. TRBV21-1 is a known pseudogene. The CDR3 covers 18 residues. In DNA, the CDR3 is TGTGCCAGCAGCAACCAGGACAGGGGAGGACTAGCGGGAGTAATTCTGTACTTC. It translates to CASSNQDRGGLAGVILYF.

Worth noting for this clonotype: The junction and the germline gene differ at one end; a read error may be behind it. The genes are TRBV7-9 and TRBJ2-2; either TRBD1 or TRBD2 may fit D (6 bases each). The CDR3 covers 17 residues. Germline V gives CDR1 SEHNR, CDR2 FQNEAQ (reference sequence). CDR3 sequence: CASSSYPGVQCGGVLFF. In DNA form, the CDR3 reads TGTGCCAGCAGCTCCTACCCAGGGGTACAGTGTGGCGGGGTGCTGTTTTTT. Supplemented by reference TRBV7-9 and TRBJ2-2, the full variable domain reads DTGVSQNPRHKITKRGQNVTFRCDPISEHNRLYWYRQTLGQGPEFLTYFQNEAQLEKSRLLSDRFSAERPKGSFSTLEIQRTEQGDSAMYLCASSSYPGVQCGGVLFFGEGSRLTVL.

CDR3 residues: CSARVDSYGYTF. CDR3 nucleotide sequence: TGCAGTGCTAGAGTGGATAGCTATGGCTACACCTTC. The chain recombines TRBV20-1 with TRBJ1-2; D remains unclear. The V gene lost 1 base and the J gene lost 4 bases, with 7 bases spanning the gap. CDR3 length equals 12 residues. In germline, CDR1 is DFQATT, CDR2 SNEGSKA (reference sequence).

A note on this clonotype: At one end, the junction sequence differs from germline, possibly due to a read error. This CDR3 is CASSYGRVAEELEQLF. For the CDR3, the DNA is TGTGCCAGCAGTTACGGTCGGGTAGCTGAGGAGCTTGAGCAGCTCTTC. The V and J genes are TRBV6-6 and TRBJ2-1; D remains ambiguous. Germline V gives CDR1 MNHNY, CDR2 SVGAGI (reference sequence). The CDR3 extends over 16 amino acids.